The TCR beta chain described here comes from a study of shared clonotypes between healthy human individuals. General study points: How much donors shared clonotypes was expected to be affected by sequencing depth. Among a handful of donors, roughly 5.4% of naive CD4 clonotypes were found in common.

Researchers ran the assay at a deep level. Per the original data handling: Because ImmunoSEQ provided only junction sequences with no quality scores, the filtering differed. TCRdb's copy holds only in-frame clones and misses some; the assay was immunoSEQ multiplex PCR. The DNA was the basis for D and trimming; V, J and clone size are from that table. The repertoire holds 2.5 million or so clones, with about 92% as singletons. The germline V and J ends were trimmed by 1 base and 7 bases, with 11 bases remaining between them. The CDR3 is 13 amino acids. CDR1 KGHSH and CDR2 LQKENI come from the germline V gene. With respect to this clone: Its specificity is unknown.

V and J are TRBV18 and TRBJ2-7; D is perhaps TRBD2 (5 bases). Sequencing was done on a sample of naive CD4+ T cells sorted from blood. Subset here: CD45RA+ positively selected. The receptor's source is a man between 18 and 35 years old in good health. CDR3 amino acids: CASSPLDSGEQYF. As DNA, the CDR3 is TGTGCCAGCTCACCACTAGATTCGGGGGAGCAGTACTTC. The whole variable domain, filled in from reference TRBV18 and TRBJ2-7, reads NAGVMQNPRHLVRRRGQEARLRCSPMKGHSHVYWYRQLPEEGLKFMVYLQKENIIDESGMPKERFSAEFPKEGPSILRIQQVVRGDSAAYFCASSPLDSGEQYFGPGTRLTVT.